This T cell receptor beta chain derives from a study of blood T cell repertoires in COVID-19 (dated by TCRdb to about 2020). For the wider study: Collaborator samples came from the United States, Italy and Spain and covered acute and convalescent phases of COVID-19. Subjects who had been exposed to COVID-19, were actively infected with it, or had recovered from it provided the deeply sampled blood TCRbeta repertoires that made up the dataset. The repertoires were released in a freely available public database intended as a resource for research on the immune response to SARS-CoV-2. Sample metadata almost always included a de-identified subject ID, COVID-19 status, age in years and sex. The prospective study material was composed of cDNA or gDNA derived from T cells, B-cell-depleted T cells, or PBMCs. The samples were drawn from the first 160 participants of the ongoing ImmuneRACE study and from 950 to 1,500 subjects provided by 6 global collaborators. HLA class I and class II types, where available, came from metadata supplied by the sample provider rather than from assay-based typing.

Remarks on this clone: No cognate antigen has been identified for it. The record has no base qualities; no much larger clone is one base away.

Whole blood was collected in K2EDTA tubes by collaborating institutions according to the institutions' own protocols. For TCRbeta analysis, collaborators shipped samples as frozen whole blood, isolated PBMCs, or DNA extracted from either of those sample types. TCRbeta CDR3 regions were amplified from genomic DNA by means of the immunoSEQ Assay, a bias-controlled multiplex PCR. The authors' analysis ran thus. Nucleated cell counts per sample were estimated from amplification of reference gene primers within the assay. Sequence reads were collapsed and filtered to measure the absolute abundance of every unique TCRbeta CDR3 rearrangement. Productive Simpson clonality was computed per sample as the square root of Simpson's diversity index over productive rearrangements. The clones in this table, taken by TCRdb from immuneACCESS, are in-frame only. Not every clone is retained; where verified, under half of the shortfall comes from an unresolved V gene, and the cause of the rest is unknown. V and J calls and clone size are those listed in that table; D and trimming were worked out from the DNA. Here the sample has fewer than 150,000 clones; around 87% occur a single time. The top ten constitute about 4.3% of the sample.

What the authors observed across the whole study: How much clinical and demographic metadata was included differed by source and by participant, and the metadata was provided uncurated.

Inclusive of the bounding cysteine and phenylalanine, the CDR3 is 15 residues long. Here the CDR3 DNA is all that survives: 45 bases in frame from base 1. CDR1 is given as LNHDA and CDR2 as SQIVND, both from the germline V gene (reference sequence). Trimming takes 2 bases from V and 0 bases from J, and the germline ends sit 7 bases apart. Material: peripheral blood. The receptor was derived from a woman in her thirties or forties with acute or convalescent COVID-19. The sequence joins TRBV19 to TRBJ2-2; the D gene lacks a confident call. The DNA reads TGTGCCAGTAGTATACTAAACTCGAACACCGGGGAGCTGTTTTTT. Protein translation: CASSILNSNTGELFF.